These 28 T cell receptor beta chains share one sample of origin, sequenced in a study of cytomegalovirus exposure and HLA in healthy donors. With 60 Vbeta and 13 Jbeta primers, the PCR was carried out. Method: immunoSEQ multiplex PCR; TCRdb's copy keeps in-frame clones and lacks some. The repertoire consists of 95,000 to 150,000 clones, with about 70% occurring once and the leading ten covering around 4.5%. Sequenced: PBMCs. The receptors come from a woman in her forties in good health and CMV-seronegative.

J is TRBJ2-7 and V is TRBV11-2; D is unresolved. Germline lookup yields CDR1 SGHAT and CDR2 FQNNGV. Deletions cut 1 base from V and 3 bases from J, with 7 bases between. CDR3 length: 13 amino acids. CDR3 sequence (DNA): TGTGCCAGCAGCTTAGCACAGTACTACGAGCAGTACTTC. This gives the protein CASSLAQYYEQYF.

The V gene is TRBV5-4, the J gene TRBJ1-2, with D unresolved. The CDR3 is 13 residues long. Per germline, CDR1 SGHNT and CDR2 YYREEE (reference sequence). Trimming removed 4 bases from V and 5 bases from J, with 12 bases in between. The CDR3 DNA follows: TGTGCCAGCAGCCCGGCGGGAATTTATGGCTACACCTTC. This translates into CASSPAGIYGYTF.

The chain is built from TRBV5-4 and TRBJ2-3, with TRBD1 identical over 7 bases. The CDR3 has 15 amino acids. The V segment lost 4 bases and the J segment 0 bases; nucleotides outside the gene matches: 5. Per the germline V gene, CDR1 is SGHNT and CDR2 is YYREEE (reference sequence). The DNA for the CDR3 is TGTGCCAGCAGCCGCGACAGGGTTAGCACAGATACGCAGTATTTT. This gives the protein CASSRDRVSTDTQYF. Combining the CDR3 with reference TRBV5-4 and TRBJ2-3 gives the whole variable domain ETGVTQSPTHLIKTRGQQVTLRCSSQSGHNTVSWYQQALGQGPQFIFQYYREEENGRGNFPPRFSGLQFPNYSSELNVNALELDDSALYLCASSRDRVSTDTQYFGPGTRLTVL.

The CDR3 DNA sequence: TGCGCCAGCAGCCCCACTAGCGGTACCTCCTACGAGCAGTACTTC. Amino acid sequence: CASSPTSGTSYEQYF. The chain carries TRBV5-1 and TRBJ2-7, with 8 bases matching TRBD2. Germline loops: CDR1 SGHRS, CDR2 YFSETQ. After removal of 4 bases from V and 0 bases from J, the junction contained 6 bases not matched to a gene. This CDR3 spans 15 amino acids.

Relative to its sample, this clone is large. The rearrangement uses TRBV4-2 and TRBJ1-6, with 9 bases matching TRBD1. The V segment lost 4 bases and the J segment 3 bases; nucleotides outside the gene matches: 1. The germline V gene has CDR1 LGHNA and CDR2 YNFKEQ. The CDR3 is 15 amino acids. The chain's CDR3 is CASSPGQGYNSPLHF. The DNA for the CDR3 is TGTGCCAGCAGCCCGGGACAGGGCTATAATTCACCCCTCCACTTT.

The genes are TRBV11-2 and TRBJ2-6, with 9 bases identical to TRBD2. The V gene's germline CDR1 is SGHAT and CDR2 FQNNGV. Trimming at V came to 1 base and at J to 2 bases, leaving 9 bases not matched to a gene. The CDR3 contains 19 residues. CDR3 nucleotide sequence: TGTGCCAGCAGCTTAGCCTTCCCGCGGGGGGGCCCTGGGGCCAACGTCCTGACTTTC. This sequence encodes CASSLAFPRGGPGANVLTF. The whole variable domain, filled in from reference TRBV11-2 and TRBJ2-6, reads EAGVAQSPRYKIIEKRQSVAFWCNPISGHATLYWYQQILGQGPKLLIQFQNNGVVDDSQLPKDRFSAERLKGVDSTLKIQPAKLEDSAVYLCASSLAFPRGGPGANVLTFGAGSRLTVL.

The chain joins TRBV6-5 to TRBJ1-1, with D unclear. Trimming shortened V by 6 bases and J by 1 base, and 12 bases separated the two germline ends. The CDR3 spans 14 residues. Per germline, CDR1 MNHEY and CDR2 SVGAGI. The CDR3 coding sequence is TGTGCCAGCAGGAGCACTGTGCGGAACACTGAAGCTTTCTTT. Residues: CASRSTVRNTEAFF.

The gene calls are TRBV6-5 and TRBJ1-1, with TRBD1 as a possible D gene (5 bases). Germline V gene lookup returns CDR1 MNHEY and CDR2 SVGAGI. V was clipped by 0 bases and J by 4 bases, with 15 bases between them. The CDR3 is 16 amino acids. CDR3 DNA: TGTGCCAGCAGTTACTCGACCGGACACCTGGGCACTGAAGCTTTCTTT. Amino acid sequence: CASSYSTGHLGTEAFF.

The chain has TRBV5-4 and TRBJ2-5; D may be TRBD2 (5 bases). The length of the CDR3 is 18 residues. Between the trimmed V and J ends, which lost 2 bases and 5 bases, there was a span of 25 bases. The germline CDR1 and CDR2 sequences are SGHNT and YYREEE (reference sequence). CDR3 loop: CASSLPPPGQSRGETQYF. CDR3 bases: TGTGCCAGCAGCTTACCTCCCCCTGGTCAGTCGAGAGGGGAGACCCAGTACTTC.

The V call is TRBV5-1, the J call TRBJ1-1; the match to TRBD1 covers 7 bases. The V gene's germline CDR1 is SGHRS and CDR2 YFSETQ. This CDR3 region has 15 residues. Germline trimming cut 4 bases from V and 2 bases from J; bases unmatched to any gene: 8. In DNA, the CDR3 is TGCGCCAGCAGCGCCGGACAGGAGGGAAACACTGAAGCTTTCTTT. It specifies CASSAGQEGNTEAFF.

The chain recombines TRBV19 with TRBJ2-5; 8 nucleotides align to TRBD2. The CDR3 has 14 residues. Trimming took 9 bases from V and 1 from J; bases not matched to a gene: 7. The germline CDR1 and CDR2 sequences are LNHDA and SQIVND (reference sequence). The CDR3 region is CASQTRGGQETQYF. The CDR3 DNA follows: TGTGCCAGCCAAACCCGGGGGGGCCAAGAGACCCAGTACTTC.

The rearrangement uses TRBV5-4 and TRBJ2-3, with D maybe TRBD2 (7 bases). Trimming left V 4 bases short and J 2 bases short, with 14 bases between. Germline V lookup: CDR1 SGHNT, CDR2 YYREEE (reference sequence). The CDR3 loop spans 15 amino acids. The CDR3 DNA reads as TGTGCCAGCAGCAAGGGGGGGGCTGTCACAGATACGCAGTATTTT. This codes for CASSKGGAVTDTQYF.

This clone was seen a single time. The V and J genes are TRBV7-2 and TRBJ1-1; maybe TRBD1 (5 bases). Deletions cut 4 bases from V and 6 bases from J, with 21 bases between. This CDR3 region has 16 residues. Germline lookup yields CDR1 SGHTA and CDR2 FQGNSA. The CDR3 nucleotides are TGTGCCAGCAGCTCAACGGGTGCGGGGGGATTCGCTGAAGCTTTCTTT. This translates into CASSSTGAGGFAEAFF.

This clone was counted between two and nine times. The rearrangement joins TRBV18 to TRBJ1-2; 7 bases map to TRBD1. This CDR3 region has 13 residues. Looked up from germline, CDR1 is KGHSH and CDR2 is LQKENI. J lost 2 bases, V lost 8 bases, and 5 bases had no gene match. CDR3 in amino acids: CASDTGQNYGYTF. The CDR3 DNA reads TGTGCCAGCGATACGGGACAGAACTATGGCTACACCTTC.

The V gene is TRBV5-1, the J gene TRBJ2-5, with a possible D match to TRBD2 (7 bases). Trimming took 0 bases from V and 3 from J, leaving 9 bases between them. Germline CDR1 is SGHRS and CDR2 is YFSETQ. The CDR3 spans 14 residues. The CDR3 loop reads CASSLGGGEETQYF. The CDR3 region has the DNA TGCGCCAGCAGCTTGGGGGGGGGCGAAGAGACCCAGTACTTC. Supplemented by reference TRBV5-1 and TRBJ2-5, the full variable domain reads KAGVTQTPRYLIKTRGQQVTLSCSPISGHRSVSWYQQTPGQGLQFLFEYFSETQRNKGNFPGRFSGRQFSNSRSEMNVSTLELGDSALYLCASSLGGGEETQYFGPGTRLLVL.

The DNA of the CDR3 is TGCGCCAGCAGCCAAGAAGGAGGGTCCACCGGGGAGCTGTTTTTT. Translated: CASSQEGGSTGELFF. The chain uses TRBV4-3 and TRBJ2-2; D may be TRBD2 (6 bases). V shed 0 bases and J shed 4 bases, with 9 bases lying between them. Looked up from germline, CDR1 is LGHNA and CDR2 is YSLEER. The CDR3 is made up of 15 amino acids.

V is TRBV7-9 and J is TRBJ1-6; D is uncertain. Germline-derived CDR1 and CDR2 are SEHNR and FQNEAQ (reference sequence). Trimming removed 2 bases at V and 9 bases at J, with 8 bases between. The CDR3 consists of 13 residues. CDR3 sequence reads: CASSLPGSSPLHF. The DNA of the CDR3 is TGTGCCAGCAGCTTACCGGGGTCTTCACCCCTCCACTTT.

This chain joins TRBV7-3 and TRBJ2-1; perhaps TRBD2 as D (6 bases). The CDR3 runs 15 residues. Per the germline V gene, CDR1 is SGHTA and CDR2 is FQGTGA. V was shortened by 1 base and J by 3 bases, with 10 bases between the two germline ends. The CDR3, as DNA: TGTGCCAGCAGCTTAAACGGGGGAGGCTACAATGAGCAGTTCTTC. It yields the protein CASSLNGGGYNEQFF.

The genes are TRBV6-4 and TRBJ2-5, with 8 bases identical to TRBD2. Trimming removed 6 bases from V and 5 bases from J; junction bases left unmatched: 14. Germline V gives CDR1 MRHNA, CDR2 SNTAGT. This CDR3 comprises 16 residues. The CDR3 loop is CASRSSQRLASETQYF. The CDR3 nucleotides read TGTGCCAGCAGGAGCAGCCAAAGACTAGCGTCGGAGACCCAGTACTTC.

The CDR3, as DNA: TGTGCCAGCAGCCAGACCCGACTAGCGGGGGGCCCCTTGGTGGCCAAAAACATTCAGTACTTC. Protein: CASSQTRLAGGPLVAKNIQYF. V usage is TRBV4-2 and J usage is TRBJ2-4; the match to TRBD2 covers 13 bases. CDR1 is LGHNA, CDR2 YNFKEQ, per germline. V dropped 3 bases and J dropped 1; count of bases not matched to a gene: 15. The CDR3 spans 21 residues.

This chain joins TRBV7-2 and TRBJ1-2; TRBD1 matches at 8 bases. Germline V gene data show CDR1 as SGHTA and CDR2 as FQGNSA. The CDR3 spans 13 residues. V lost 5 bases and J lost 7; bases outside the gene matches: 6. Written as DNA, the CDR3 is TGTGCCAGCAGCGGAGGACAGGGACGTGGCTACACCTTC. It yields the protein CASSGGQGRGYTF. The full variable domain, in which reference TRBV7-2 and TRBJ1-2 provide the parts outside the CDR3, is GAGVSQSPSNKVTEKGKDVELRCDPISGHTALYWYRQSLGQGLEFLIYFQGNSAPDKSGLPSDRFSAERTGGSVSTLTIQRTQQEDSAVYLCASSGGQGRGYTFGSGTRLTVV.

This clone has a handful of counts. CDR3 sequence (DNA): TGTGCCAGCAGTTTATATTTTTCAGGGCGCGGCGGTAGCACAGATACGCAGTATTTT. This translates into CASSLYFSGRGGSTDTQYF. The chain employs TRBV27 and TRBJ2-3, with a tentative D call TRBD1 (5 bases). The CDR3 spans 19 residues. Trimming took 1 base from V and 0 from J, leaving 20 bases between them. Germline CDR1 is MNHEY and CDR2 is SMNVEV (reference sequence).

Only a few counts were recorded for this clone. This chain joins TRBV6-1 and TRBJ2-7, with 9 nucleotides matching TRBD2. This CDR3 is built from 16 residues. CDR1 MNHNS and CDR2 SASEGT come from the germline V gene. V shed 3 bases and J 6 bases; nucleotides not matched to a gene: 12. Written as DNA, the CDR3 is TGTGCCAGCAGTGAGGGCGGGGGGGCCTCCAGGGGCGAGCAGTACTTC. Translation: CASSEGGGASRGEQYF.

This clone was seen only once. J is TRBJ1-1 and V is TRBV4-2; no firm D call. The CDR3 runs 16 residues. V was trimmed by 1 base and J by 5 bases, leaving 17 bases between them. The germline V gene encodes CDR1 LGHNA and CDR2 YNFKEQ. CDR3: CASSQALWRGGTEAFF. The CDR3 DNA reads TGTGCCAGCAGCCAAGCGCTTTGGCGGGGAGGGACTGAAGCTTTCTTT.

The CDR3 sequence: CAISSGGGRRTGELFF. CDR3 nucleotides: TGTGCCATCAGCAGTGGGGGCGGGAGGCGAACCGGGGAGCTGTTTTTT. The V gene is TRBV10-3, the J gene TRBJ2-2; 8 bases line up with TRBD2. Trimming cost V 6 bases and J 5 bases; bases outside gene matches: 11. Germline CDR1 is ENHRY and CDR2 is SYGVKD. The CDR3 is made up of 16 amino acids.

The count of this clone is one. V is TRBV5-1 and J is TRBJ2-3; TRBD2 aligns across 14 bases. J gave up 4 bases and V 0 bases, and 4 bases lay outside the gene matches. The CDR3 covers 17 residues. The germline CDR1 and CDR2 sequences are SGHRS and YFSETQ. The CDR3 loop is CASSLAGLAGEADTQYF. The CDR3 DNA follows: TGCGCCAGCAGCTTGGCGGGACTAGCGGGAGAGGCAGATACGCAGTATTTT.

The chain links TRBV28 to TRBJ2-1, with TRBD2 matching over 11 bases. The CDR3 extends over 14 amino acids. The germline CDR1 and CDR2 sequences are MDHEN and SYDVKM. V dropped 6 bases and J dropped 7; count of bases not matched to a gene: 5. CDR3 in amino acids: CASRGVAGGNEQFF. CDR3 in DNA: TGTGCCAGCAGGGGGGTAGCGGGAGGGAATGAGCAGTTCTTC. Together with reference TRBV28 and TRBJ2-1, the CDR3 gives the full variable domain: DVKVTQSSRYLVKRTGEKVFLECVQDMDHENMFWYRQDPGLGLRLIYFSYDVKMKEKGDIPEGYSVSREKKERFSLILESASTNQTSMYLCASRGVAGGNEQFFGPGTRLTVL.

The chain joins TRBV19 to TRBJ2-2; TRBD1 agrees at 10 bases. The CDR3 runs 18 residues. Trimming took 3 bases from V and 0 from J; bases not matched to a gene: 7. Germline loops: CDR1 LNHDA, CDR2 SQIVND (reference sequence). CDR3 amino acids: CASSISWTGGSNTGELFF. In DNA, the CDR3 is TGTGCCAGTAGTATTTCGTGGACAGGGGGATCGAACACCGGGGAGCTGTTTTTT.